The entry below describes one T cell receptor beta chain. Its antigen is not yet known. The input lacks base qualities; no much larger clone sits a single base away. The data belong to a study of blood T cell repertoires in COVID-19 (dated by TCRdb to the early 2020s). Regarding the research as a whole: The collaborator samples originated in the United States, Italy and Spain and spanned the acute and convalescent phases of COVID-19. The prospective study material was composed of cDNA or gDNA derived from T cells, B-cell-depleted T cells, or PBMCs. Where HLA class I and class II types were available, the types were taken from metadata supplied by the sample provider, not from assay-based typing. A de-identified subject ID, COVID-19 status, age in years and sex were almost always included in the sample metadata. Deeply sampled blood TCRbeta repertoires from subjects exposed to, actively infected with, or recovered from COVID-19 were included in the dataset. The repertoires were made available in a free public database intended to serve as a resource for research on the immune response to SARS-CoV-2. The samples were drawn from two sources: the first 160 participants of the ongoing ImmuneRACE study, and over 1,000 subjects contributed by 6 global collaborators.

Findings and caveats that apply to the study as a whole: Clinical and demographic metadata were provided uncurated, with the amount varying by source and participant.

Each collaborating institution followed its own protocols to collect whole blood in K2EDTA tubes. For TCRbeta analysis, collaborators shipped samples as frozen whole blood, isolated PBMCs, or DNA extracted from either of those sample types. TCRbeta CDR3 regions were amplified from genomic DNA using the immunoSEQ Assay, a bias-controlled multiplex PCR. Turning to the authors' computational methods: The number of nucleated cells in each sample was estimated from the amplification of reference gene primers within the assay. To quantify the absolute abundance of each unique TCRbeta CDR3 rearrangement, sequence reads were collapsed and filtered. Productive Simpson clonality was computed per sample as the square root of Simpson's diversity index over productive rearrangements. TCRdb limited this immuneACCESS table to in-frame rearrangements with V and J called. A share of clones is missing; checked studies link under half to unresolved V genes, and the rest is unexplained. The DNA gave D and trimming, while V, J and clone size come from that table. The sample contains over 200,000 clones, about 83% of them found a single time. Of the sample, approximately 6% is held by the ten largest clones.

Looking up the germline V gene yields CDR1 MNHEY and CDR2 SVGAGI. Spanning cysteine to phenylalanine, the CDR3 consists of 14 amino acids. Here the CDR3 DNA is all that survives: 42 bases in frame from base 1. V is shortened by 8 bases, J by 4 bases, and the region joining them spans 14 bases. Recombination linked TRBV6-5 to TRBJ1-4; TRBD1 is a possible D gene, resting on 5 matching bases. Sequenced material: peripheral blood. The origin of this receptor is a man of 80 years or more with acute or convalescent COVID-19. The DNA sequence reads TGTGCCAGCGGATCACCGGGACTTAATGAAAAACTGTTTTTT. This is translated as CASGSPGLNEKLFF.